This TCR beta chain was profiled in a study of blood T cell repertoires in COVID-19. Study background: The United States, Italy and Spain provided the acute and convalescent COVID-19 samples. T cells, B-cell-depleted T cells, or PBMCs supplied cDNA or gDNA.

Germline lookup yields CDR1 KGHSH and CDR2 LQKENI. The CDR3 sequence is 16 residues long. With 3 bases clipped from V and 2 bases from J, the junction kept 4 bases outside the gene matches. Sequencing was performed with immunoSEQ multiplex PCR; in TCRdb, only in-frame clones are kept and a portion is missing. The sample consists of 200,000 to 250,000 clones, just over 85% of them appearing once. The rearrangement uses TRBV18 and TRBJ2-3; TRBD2 matches at 11 bases. The sample was peripheral blood. The receptor comes from a man between 18 and 35 years old with active or convalescent COVID-19. The CDR3 DNA reads as TGTGCCAGCTCACCGACTAGCGGGGCCTCCACAGATACGCAGTATTTT. Protein sequence: CASSPTSGASTDTQYF.